This T cell receptor beta chain was sequenced during a study of T cells in Graves' hyperthyroidism and ophthalmopathy. Each ophthalmopathy patient scored at least 3 on the Clinical Activity Score and at least 4 on NOSPECS grade, with duration under 3 months. This clonotype was observed many times. Its antigen is not known. Points from the study as a whole: Model predictions of ophthalmopathy came a median approximately seven months before onset.

This CDR3 comprises 16 residues. Germline lookup yields CDR1 SEHNR and CDR2 FQNEAQ (reference sequence). V was clipped by 1 base and J by 5 bases, with 14 bases between them. Amplified TCR beta CDR3 regions derived from RNA transcripts. During a first-round RT-PCR of the TCR CDR3, the HTBI primer set was used. TCRdb passed the multiplex PCR reads through MiXCR, listing each CDR3 protein once. The sample carries 600,000 or so distinct CDR3 sequences, roughly 14% recorded once. This clonotype was obtained from a woman in her fifties or sixties with Graves' ophthalmopathy. The specimen was blood. V is TRBV7-9 and J is TRBJ1-4; no clear D gene. CDR3 loop: CASSLERGPGNEKLFF. The CDR3 nucleotides read TGTGCCAGCAGCTTAGAGCGTGGCCCGGGGAATGAAAAACTGTTTTTT.